One sample yielded the 23 T cell receptor beta chains listed below, sequenced in a study of cytomegalovirus exposure and HLA in healthy donors. PCR primers comprised 60 Vbeta and 13 Jbeta primers. Repertoires were generated with immunoSEQ multiplex PCR, while TCRdb's copy carries only in-frame clones and drops some. This sample carries some 190,000 clones, 81% of them seen once, and the ten largest clones take roughly 3.6%. Sequences were obtained from PBMCs. All receptors derive from a man aged 40-49 years in good health and CMV-seropositive.

The CDR3 loop is CASPPRREQYF. The CDR3, as DNA: TGTGCCAGCCCCCCCCGCCGGGAGCAGTACTTC. This chain uses TRBV28 with TRBJ2-7; no firm D call. The V end was cut by 8 bases, the J end by 7 bases, with 12 bases between. The CDR3 runs 11 residues. Germline V gene lookup returns CDR1 MDHEN and CDR2 SYDVKM.

V gene TRBV6-5 combines with J gene TRBJ1-1, with a weak D call TRBD1 (5 bases). Germline CDR1 reads MNHEY; CDR2 reads SVGAGI. The CDR3 runs to 13 residues. Trimming stripped 4 bases from V and 4 bases from J, with 10 bases between. DNA for the CDR3: TGTGCCAGCAGTTCAGGGTTGACCACTGAAGCTTTCTTT. The encoded protein is CASSSGLTTEAFF.

This clone was counted only a few times. The chain links TRBV5-1 to TRBJ1-4; 7 bases map to TRBD1. Germline V gives CDR1 SGHRS, CDR2 YFSETQ. J lost 6 bases, V lost 0 bases, and 2 bases had no gene match. The CDR3 extends over 14 amino acids. The CDR3 DNA follows: TGCGCCAGCAGCTTGGGGACAGGTTATGAAAAACTGTTTTTT. It encodes CASSLGTGYEKLFF. The entire variable domain, with the rest obtained from reference TRBV5-1 and TRBJ1-4, is as follows: KAGVTQTPRYLIKTRGQQVTLSCSPISGHRSVSWYQQTPGQGLQFLFEYFSETQRNKGNFPGRFSGRQFSNSRSEMNVSTLELGDSALYLCASSLGTGYEKLFFGSGTQLSVL.

V and J are TRBV7-2 and TRBJ2-7; possibly TRBD2 for D (6 bases). Trimming pared 0 bases from V and 3 bases from J, leaving 9 bases between. The CDR3 totals 14 residues. Germline V gene lookup returns CDR1 SGHTA and CDR2 FQGNSA. CDR3 sequence: CASSLASGNYEQYF. Here the CDR3 DNA reads TGTGCCAGCAGCTTAGCTAGCGGAAACTACGAGCAGTACTTC.

The chain carries TRBV13 and TRBJ2-3, with 13 bases identical to TRBD2. The CDR3 is made up of 17 amino acids. Per germline, CDR1 PRHDT and CDR2 FYEKMQ (reference sequence). The trim removed 5 bases at V and 0 bases at J, leaving 5 bases unmatched. The CDR3: CASSIGTSGVSTDTQYF. DNA for the CDR3: TGTGCCAGCAGCATCGGGACTAGCGGGGTTAGCACAGATACGCAGTATTTT.

The chain has TRBV4-3 and TRBJ2-7, with TRBD2 matching over 8 bases. Trimming cost V 3 bases and J 0 bases; bases outside gene matches: 4. The CDR3 covers 15 residues. The germline gives CDR1 LGHNA, CDR2 YSLEER. The CDR3, as DNA: TGCGCCAGCAGCCAGCTAGCGGGCGACTCCTACGAGCAGTACTTC. Amino acid sequence: CASSQLAGDSYEQYF.

This rearrangement joins TRBV27 to TRBJ2-2; 15 bases line up with TRBD2. In germline, CDR1 is MNHEY, CDR2 SMNVEV (reference sequence). The CDR3 totals 15 residues. With 6 bases clipped from V and 6 bases from J, the junction kept 2 bases outside the gene matches. The CDR3 DNA reads as TGTGCCAGCAGGGGACTAGCGGGAGGCCCCGGGGAGCTGTTTTTT. The encoded protein is CASRGLAGGPGELFF.

Only a few counts were recorded for this clone. The chain carries TRBV5-1 and TRBJ2-3; 7 nucleotides match TRBD2. Germline CDR1 reads SGHRS; CDR2 reads YFSETQ. CDR3 length equals 16 residues. V gave up 0 bases and J gave up 3 bases; unmatched junction bases: 7. CDR3 bases: TGCGCCAGCAGCTTGGGGGGGGGTGCGAGGACAGATACGCAGTATTTT. Translated: CASSLGGGARTDTQYF.

This clone was observed a few times. The CDR3 reads CASSPRTSGSLTDTQYF. CDR3 bases: TGTGCCAGCAGCCCTCGGACTAGCGGGAGTTTGACAGATACGCAGTATTTT. This rearrangement joins TRBV10-3 to TRBJ2-3; 13 positions agree with TRBD2. This CDR3 contains 17 residues. CDR1 is ENHRY and CDR2 is SYGVKD in the germline V gene. After removal of 10 bases from V and 3 bases from J, the junction contained 13 bases not matched to a gene.

This clone was recorded a few times. Other DNA sequences in the sample encode the same CDR3. This sequence joins TRBV28 and TRBJ2-7, with 9 bases lining up with TRBD2. CDR3 length: 19 amino acids. The germline gives CDR1 MDHEN, CDR2 SYDVKM. Trimming removed 6 bases from V and 3 bases from J; junction bases left unmatched: 21. This CDR3 is CASRKMRTSEYISLYEQYF. DNA for the CDR3: TGTGCCAGCAGGAAAATGAGGACTAGCGAGTACATTTCCCTCTACGAGCAGTACTTC.

The V call is TRBV6-1, the J call TRBJ1-1; no clear D gene. CDR3 length: 14 amino acids. Germline V CDR1 and CDR2: MNHNS, SASEGT. Trimming stripped 5 bases from V and 1 base from J, with 11 bases between. The CDR3 coding sequence is TGTGCCAGCAGTTCTCCTAGGCCGAACACTGAAGCTTTCTTT. Translating it yields CASSSPRPNTEAFF.

The chain carries TRBV9 and TRBJ1-1; the D is unclear. This CDR3 comprises 15 residues. Looked up from germline, CDR1 is SGDLS and CDR2 is YYNGEE. Deletions cut 7 bases from V and 1 base from J, with 17 bases between. The CDR3, as DNA: TGTGCCAGCGGCGCTTGGTCCTCAGGGAACACTGAAGCTTTCTTT. Translating gives CASGAWSSGNTEAFF.

The V call is TRBV5-1, the J call TRBJ2-5, with D perhaps matching TRBD1 (6 bases). This CDR3 has 15 residues. The germline gives CDR1 SGHRS, CDR2 YFSETQ. Trimming left V 4 bases short and J 0 bases short, with 13 bases between. The CDR3 spells CASSLGQGDQETQYF. CDR3 nucleotide sequence: TGCGCCAGCAGCCTGGGACAAGGGGACCAAGAGACCCAGTACTTC.

This clone rates as medium-sized (0.01 to 0.1%). V usage is TRBV19 and J usage is TRBJ2-1; 13 bases are shared with TRBD2. Losses at the gene ends were 10 bases for V and 10 bases for J; bases not matched to a gene: 13. CDR1 LNHDA and CDR2 SQIVND come from the germline V gene (reference sequence). The CDR3 has 15 amino acids. The CDR3, as DNA: TGTGCCACTCGACGGACTAGCGGGAGCTCTTTGGAGCAGTTCTTC. Translation gives CATRRTSGSSLEQFF.

The CDR3: CASSVGTGEQYF. CDR3 nucleotides: TGTGCCAGCAGTGTCGGGACAGGCGAGCAGTACTTC. The rearrangement joins TRBV2 to TRBJ2-7; TRBD1 agrees at 8 bases. The CDR3 spans 12 residues. Unmatched junction bases numbered 2, after V lost 4 bases and J lost 6 bases. Looked up from germline, CDR1 is SNHLY and CDR2 is FYNNEI.

The CDR3 nucleotides read TGCGCCAGCAGCCAAGAAGGCGGGAGCTCCTACAATGAGCAGTTCTTC. It is translated as CASSQEGGSSYNEQFF. The chain combines TRBV4-3 with TRBJ2-1; 7 positions match TRBD2. Germline V gene data show CDR1 as LGHNA and CDR2 as YSLEER. Trimming at V came to 0 bases and at J to 0 bases, leaving 2 bases not matched to a gene. The CDR3 extends over 16 amino acids.

This clone has just one count. This chain links TRBV11-2 with TRBJ2-3; TRBD2 agrees at 12 bases. The V and J ends lost 2 bases and 6 bases, in that order; junction bases with no gene match: 3. This CDR3 spans 15 amino acids. Germline lookup yields CDR1 SGHAT and CDR2 FQNNGV. The chain's CDR3 is CASSLNGLAGDTQYF. The CDR3 region has the DNA TGTGCCAGCAGCTTAAACGGACTAGCGGGGGATACGCAGTATTTT.

This chain uses TRBV21-1 with TRBJ1-6. TRBV21-1 is labeled a pseudogene. This CDR3 is 14 amino acids long. CDR3 in amino acids: CASSNGCYNSPLHF. The CDR3 region has the DNA TGTGCCAGCAGCAACGGGTGCTATAATTCACCCCTCCACTTT.

The gene calls are TRBV6-1 and TRBJ2-3; 12 bases are shared with TRBD2. Looked up from germline, CDR1 is MNHNS and CDR2 is SASEGT. The CDR3 totals 15 residues. Trimming took 6 bases from V and 3 from J; bases not matched to a gene: 4. CDR3 bases: TGTGCCAGCAGCCCCGGACTAGCGGGGACAGATACGCAGTATTTT. This encodes CASSPGLAGTDTQYF.

The chain uses TRBV5-3 and TRBJ1-5; tentatively, D is TRBD1 (5 bases). TRBV5-3 is marked as an open reading frame, function uncertain. V shed 3 bases and J shed 6 bases, with 13 bases lying between them. This CDR3 has 14 residues. CDR3 in DNA: TGTGCCAGAAGCTGGCCCCCAGGGTCTCAGCCCCAGCATTTT. Translated, it gives CARSWPPGSQPQHF.

The chain carries TRBV5-1 and TRBJ1-2, with TRBD1 identical over 8 bases. J lost 6 bases, V lost 5 bases, and 6 bases had no gene match. Germline CDR1 SGHRS, CDR2 YFSETQ. This CDR3 region has 13 residues. CDR3 nucleotides: TGCGCCAGCAGTCCGGACAGGGTTGATGGCTACACCTTC. Protein product: CASSPDRVDGYTF.

The chain has TRBV6-1 and TRBJ1-5; 9 bases line up with TRBD1. J lost 7 bases, V lost 7 bases, and 8 bases had no gene match. The CDR3 loop spans 14 amino acids. Germline lookup yields CDR1 MNHNS and CDR2 SASEGT. This CDR3 reads CASTEYRGLQPQHF. The CDR3 DNA follows: TGTGCCAGCACGGAATACAGGGGGCTGCAGCCCCAGCATTTT.

The rearrangement links TRBV28 to TRBJ2-5; 8 positions agree with TRBD2. This CDR3 has 16 residues. V shed 3 bases, J shed 4 bases, and the junction held 10 bases outside the gene matches. Per germline, CDR1 MDHEN and CDR2 SYDVKM. In DNA form, the CDR3 reads TGTGCCAGCAGTTTTGGCCGCGGGACTAGGGGAGAGACCCAGTACTTC. Amino acid sequence: CASSFGRGTRGETQYF.